This T cell receptor (beta chain) derives from a study of CD8 T cells in ankylosing spondylitis. Study-level results: Clones linked to disease were reported to show significant enrichment in matched ankylosing spondylitis synovial fluid. CD8+ disease-linked clones were present at relatively low frequencies in blood. Previous work reported some of these motif variants in the synovial fluid and blood of reactive arthritis. Typical of ankylosing spondylitis blood, it appeared, was a TCR beta motif of roughly eight highly homologous variants.

A quantitative 5'-RACE method, one with molecular barcodes, was used to make TCR beta libraries. TCRdb itself ran the 5' RACE reads through MiXCR, one entry per CDR3 protein. The data contain about 220,000 distinct CDR3 sequences, approximately 7.4% of them singletons. A note on this clonotype: Antigen specificity is unknown.

Germline lookup yields CDR1 LGHNA and CDR2 YNFKEQ. There are 16 residues in the CDR3. Deletions cut 0 bases from V and 5 bases from J, with 16 bases between. The chain employs TRBV4-2 and TRBJ2-5, with D unclear. The TCR sequence derives from a male donor with ankylosing spondylitis. Material: blood, either unsorted or a sorted T cell fraction (not recorded which). For the CDR3, the DNA is TGTGCCAGCAGCCAAGAACCCTTTTCCGGGTGGGAGACCCAGTACTTC. Amino acid sequence: CASSQEPFSGWETQYF.